The T cell receptor beta chain described here comes from a study of graft-versus-host responses after intestinal transplantation. Study details: The whole recipient group had anti-thymocyte globulin induction followed by tacrolimus and steroids for around three years.

As to this clone: Its antigen is not identified. Germline and junction disagree at one end, which may indicate a read error.

Germline V gene sequence: CDR1 SSHAT, CDR2 FNYEAQ (reference sequence). This CDR3 spans 15 amino acids. Some clones are missing from TCRdb's copy, which holds only in-frame ones; the method was immunoSEQ multiplex PCR. The sample lists tens of thousands of clones, about 90% seen once, with 4% to 5% in the top ten. The rearrangement uses TRBV7-7 and TRBJ2-2, with 12 bases identical to TRBD1. Here the sequenced sample was unstimulated CD8+ T cells sorted from spleen or lymph node cells, taken before transplant. The clonotype was recovered from a human donor who was the organ donor for an intestinal transplant. The CDR3 protein is CASSWDRGPTGELFF. As DNA, the CDR3 is TGTGCTAGCAGCTGGGACAGGGGGCCTACCGGGGAGCTGTTTTTT.